Sequencing of this TCR beta chain was carried out in a study of T cell responses to AZD1222 COVID-19 vaccine. There are 15 residues in the CDR3. V shed 3 bases and J shed 5 bases, with 14 bases lying between them. Per the germline V gene, CDR1 is LGHDT and CDR2 is YNNKEL (reference sequence). Measured with immunoSEQ multiplex PCR; TCRdb has only the in-frame clones, and not every one. The sample lists roughly 170,000 clones, about nine tenths occurring once. This clonotype was sampled from an adult in good health. Source: peripheral blood, taken on day 0 of AZD1222 vaccination. The chain recombines TRBV3-1 (or the pseudogene TRBV3-2) with TRBJ2-1; D might be TRBD1 or TRBD2, each matching 7 bases. The CDR3 region is CASSHHGGTDNEQFF. CDR3 DNA: TGTGCCAGCAGCCACCACGGGGGGACAGACAATGAGCAGTTCTTC.